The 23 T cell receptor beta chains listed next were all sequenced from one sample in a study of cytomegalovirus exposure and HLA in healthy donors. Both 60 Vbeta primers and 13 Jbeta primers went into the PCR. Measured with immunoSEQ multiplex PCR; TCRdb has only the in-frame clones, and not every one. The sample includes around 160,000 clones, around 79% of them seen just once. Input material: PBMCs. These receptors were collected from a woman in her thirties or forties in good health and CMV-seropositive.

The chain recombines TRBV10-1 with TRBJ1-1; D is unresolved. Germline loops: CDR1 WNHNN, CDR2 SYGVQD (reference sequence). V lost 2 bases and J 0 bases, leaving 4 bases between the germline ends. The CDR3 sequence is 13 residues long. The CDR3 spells CASSETMNTEAFF. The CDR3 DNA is TGCGCCAGCAGTGAGACAATGAACACTGAAGCTTTCTTT.

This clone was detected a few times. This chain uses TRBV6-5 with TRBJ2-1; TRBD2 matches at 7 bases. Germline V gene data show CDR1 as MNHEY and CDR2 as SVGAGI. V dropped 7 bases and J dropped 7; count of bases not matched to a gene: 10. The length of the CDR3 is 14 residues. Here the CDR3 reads CASTGTGTTNEQFF. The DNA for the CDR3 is TGTGCCAGCACTGGAACCGGGACTACGAATGAGCAGTTCTTC.

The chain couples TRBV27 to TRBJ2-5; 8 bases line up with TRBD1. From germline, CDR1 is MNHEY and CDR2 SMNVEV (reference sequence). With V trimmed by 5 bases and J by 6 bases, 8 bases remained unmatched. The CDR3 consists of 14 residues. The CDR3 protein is CASSPQGAGKTQYF. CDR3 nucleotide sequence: TGTGCCAGCAGTCCTCAGGGGGCGGGAAAGACCCAGTACTTC.

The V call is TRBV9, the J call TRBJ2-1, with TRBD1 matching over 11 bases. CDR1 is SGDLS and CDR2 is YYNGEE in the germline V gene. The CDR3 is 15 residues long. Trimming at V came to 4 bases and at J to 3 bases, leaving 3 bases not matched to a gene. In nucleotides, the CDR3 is TGTGCCAGCAGCACGGGACAGGGGGTCTACAATGAGCAGTTCTTC. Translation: CASSTGQGVYNEQFF.

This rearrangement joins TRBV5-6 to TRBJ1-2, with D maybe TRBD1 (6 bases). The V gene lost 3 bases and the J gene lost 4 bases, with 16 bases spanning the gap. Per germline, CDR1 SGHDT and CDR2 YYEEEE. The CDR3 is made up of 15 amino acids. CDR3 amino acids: CASSSSNRVSYGYTF. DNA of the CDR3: TGTGCCAGCAGCTCGTCAAACAGGGTTAGCTATGGCTACACCTTC.

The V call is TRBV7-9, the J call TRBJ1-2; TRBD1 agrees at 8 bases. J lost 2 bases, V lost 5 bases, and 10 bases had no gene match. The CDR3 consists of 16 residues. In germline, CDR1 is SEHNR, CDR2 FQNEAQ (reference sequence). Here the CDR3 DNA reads TGTGCCAGCAGCCCCGGCCCAGGGGGCGAGAACTATGGCTACACCTTC. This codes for CASSPGPGGENYGYTF.

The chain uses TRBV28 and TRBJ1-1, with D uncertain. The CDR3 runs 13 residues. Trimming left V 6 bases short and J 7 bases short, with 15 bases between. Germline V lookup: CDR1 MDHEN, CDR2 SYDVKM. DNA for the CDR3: TGTGCCAGCAGACTTGCAGTAAGAGGTGAAGCTTTCTTT. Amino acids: CASRLAVRGEAFF.

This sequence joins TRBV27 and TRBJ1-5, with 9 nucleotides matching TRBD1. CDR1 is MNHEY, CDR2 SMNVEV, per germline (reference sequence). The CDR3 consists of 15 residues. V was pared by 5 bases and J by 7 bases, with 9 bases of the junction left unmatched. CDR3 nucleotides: TGTGCCAGCAGTCTCACCCGGACAGGGGAACAGCCCCAGCATTTT. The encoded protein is CASSLTRTGEQPQHF.

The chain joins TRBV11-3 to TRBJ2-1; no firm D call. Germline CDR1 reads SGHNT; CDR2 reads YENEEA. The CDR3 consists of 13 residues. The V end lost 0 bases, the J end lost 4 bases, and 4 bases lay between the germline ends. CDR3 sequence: CASSLDRYNEQFF. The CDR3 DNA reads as TGTGCCAGCAGCTTAGACAGGTACAATGAGCAGTTCTTC.

The DNA of the CDR3 is TGCGCCAGCAGCTTGGGGACGGGACAGGGGCATACTGAAGCTTTCTTT. It encodes CASSLGTGQGHTEAFF. The J gene is TRBJ1-1, the V gene TRBV5-1; TRBD1 aligns across 10 bases. The length of the CDR3 is 16 residues. With 0 bases clipped from V and 5 bases from J, the junction kept 7 bases outside the gene matches. The germline CDR1 and CDR2 sequences are SGHRS and YFSETQ.

CDR3 in amino acids: CASSLTFTGGPADTQYF. Here the CDR3 DNA reads TGTGCCAGCAGCTTAACGTTTACGGGGGGGCCGGCAGATACGCAGTATTTT. The chain carries TRBV7-3 and TRBJ2-3; 8 bases map to TRBD2. Losses at the gene ends were 0 bases for V and 4 bases for J; bases not matched to a gene: 9. This CDR3 is built from 17 residues. The V gene's germline CDR1 is SGHTA and CDR2 FQGTGA.

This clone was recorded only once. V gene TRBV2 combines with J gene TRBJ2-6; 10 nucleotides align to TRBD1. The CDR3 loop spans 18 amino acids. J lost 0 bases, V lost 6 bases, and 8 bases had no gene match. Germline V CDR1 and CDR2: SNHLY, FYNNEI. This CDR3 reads CASSPGTGAYSGANVLTF. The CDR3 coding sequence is TGTGCCAGCAGCCCCGGGACAGGGGCTTACTCTGGGGCCAACGTCCTGACTTTC. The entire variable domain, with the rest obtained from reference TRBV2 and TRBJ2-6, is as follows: EPEVTQTPSHQVTQMGQEVILRCVPISNHLYFYWYRQILGQKVEFLVSFYNNEISEKSEIFDDQFSVERPDGSNFTLKIRSTKLEDSAMYFCASSPGTGAYSGANVLTFGAGSRLTVL.

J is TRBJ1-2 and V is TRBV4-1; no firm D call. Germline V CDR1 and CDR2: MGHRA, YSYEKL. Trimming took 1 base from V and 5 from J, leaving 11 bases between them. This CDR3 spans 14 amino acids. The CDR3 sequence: CASSQGKGGYGYTF. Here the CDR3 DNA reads TGCGCCAGCAGCCAAGGGAAGGGAGGATATGGCTACACCTTC.

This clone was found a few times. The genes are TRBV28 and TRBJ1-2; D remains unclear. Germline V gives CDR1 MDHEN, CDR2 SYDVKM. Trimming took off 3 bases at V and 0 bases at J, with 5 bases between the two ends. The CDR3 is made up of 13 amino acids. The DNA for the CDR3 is TGTGCCAGCAGTTTCGGGGCTAACTATGGCTACACCTTC. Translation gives CASSFGANYGYTF.

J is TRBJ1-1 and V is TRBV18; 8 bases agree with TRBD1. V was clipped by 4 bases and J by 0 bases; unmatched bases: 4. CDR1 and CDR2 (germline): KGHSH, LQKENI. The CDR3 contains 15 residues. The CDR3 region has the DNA TGTGCCAGCTCACGACAGGGGCTCTTGAACACTGAAGCTTTCTTT. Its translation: CASSRQGLLNTEAFF.

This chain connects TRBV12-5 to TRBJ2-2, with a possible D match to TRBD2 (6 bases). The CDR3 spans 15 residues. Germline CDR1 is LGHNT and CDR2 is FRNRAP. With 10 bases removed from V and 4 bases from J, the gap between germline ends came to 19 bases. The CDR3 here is CATRGGIGVTGELFF. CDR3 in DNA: TGTGCTACTAGGGGAGGAATTGGTGTCACCGGGGAGCTGTTTTTT.

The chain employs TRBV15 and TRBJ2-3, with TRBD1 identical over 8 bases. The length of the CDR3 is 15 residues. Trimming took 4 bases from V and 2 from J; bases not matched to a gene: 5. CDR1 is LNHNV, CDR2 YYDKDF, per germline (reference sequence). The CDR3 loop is CATSTDRGLTDTQYF. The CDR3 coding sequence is TGTGCCACCAGCACCGACAGGGGACTCACAGATACGCAGTATTTT. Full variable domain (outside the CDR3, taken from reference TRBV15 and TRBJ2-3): DAMVIQNPRYQVTQFGKPVTLSCSQTLNHNVMYWYQQKSSQAPKLLFHYYDKDFNNEADTPDNFQSRRPNTSFCFLDIRSPGLGDTAMYLCATSTDRGLTDTQYFGPGTRLTVL.

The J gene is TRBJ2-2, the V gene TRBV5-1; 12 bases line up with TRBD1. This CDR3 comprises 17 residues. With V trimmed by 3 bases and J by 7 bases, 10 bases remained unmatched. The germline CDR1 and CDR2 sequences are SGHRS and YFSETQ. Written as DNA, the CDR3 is TGCGCCAGCAGCTCGCAGCCGGGACAGGGGGCCGGCGGGGAGCTGTTTTTT. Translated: CASSSQPGQGAGGELFF.

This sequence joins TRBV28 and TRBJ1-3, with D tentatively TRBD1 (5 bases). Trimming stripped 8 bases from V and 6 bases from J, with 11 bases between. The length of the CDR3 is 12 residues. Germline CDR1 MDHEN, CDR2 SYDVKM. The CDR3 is CASGGNVNTIYF. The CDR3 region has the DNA TGTGCCAGCGGGGGGAACGTAAACACCATATATTTT.

For the CDR3, the DNA is TGTGCCAGTAGCATTGGGAAGGGGGGGACCGGGGAGCTGTTTTTT. It specifies CASSIGKGGTGELFF. This chain joins TRBV19 and TRBJ2-2; TRBD2 might be the D (7 bases). Trimming left V 6 bases short and J 5 bases short, with 16 bases between. This CDR3 comprises 15 residues. Germline CDR1 and CDR2: LNHDA and SQIVND (reference sequence). The whole variable domain, filled in from reference TRBV19 and TRBJ2-2, reads DGGITQSPKYLFRKEGQNVTLSCEQNLNHDAMYWYRQDPGQGLRLIYYSQIVNDFQKGDIAEGYSVSREKKESFPLTVTSAQKNPTAFYLCASSIGKGGTGELFFGEGSRLTVL.

CDR3 DNA: TGCGCCAGCAGGTGGGGCGGGGGGAATAATGAGCAGTTCTTC. This gives the protein CASRWGGGNNEQFF. The rearrangement links TRBV5-1 to TRBJ2-1, with 8 bases aligning to TRBD2. This CDR3 is 14 amino acids long. Germline V gives CDR1 SGHRS, CDR2 YFSETQ. The trim removed 5 bases at V and 7 bases at J, leaving 8 bases unmatched.

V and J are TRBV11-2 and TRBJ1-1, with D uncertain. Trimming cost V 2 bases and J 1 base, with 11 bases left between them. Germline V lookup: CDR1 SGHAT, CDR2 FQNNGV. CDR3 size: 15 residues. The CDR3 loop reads CASSLTRKENTEAFF. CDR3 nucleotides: TGTGCCAGCAGCTTAACCAGGAAGGAGAACACTGAAGCTTTCTTT.

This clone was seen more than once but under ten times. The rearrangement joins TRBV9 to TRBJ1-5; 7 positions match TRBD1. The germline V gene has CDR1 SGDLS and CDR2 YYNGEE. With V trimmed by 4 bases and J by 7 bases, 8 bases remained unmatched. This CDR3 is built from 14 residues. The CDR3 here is CASSHGQVNQPQHF. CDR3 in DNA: TGTGCCAGCAGCCACGGACAGGTGAACCAGCCCCAGCATTTT.